This T cell receptor (beta chain) was identified during a study of beta chain features in type 1 diabetes. Sorting with CD45RO/CCR7/CD25/CD127/CD95/CD27 yielded naive, central memory, regulatory and stem-like memory CD4+ cells. Germline assignment: CDR1 LGHNA and CDR2 YSLEER. Unmatched junction bases numbered 8, after V lost 0 bases and J lost 4 bases. This CDR3 comprises 17 residues. Study-level findings and limits: In every one of the four CD4+ subsets, TCRB CDR3s were moderately but significantly shorter in Type 1 diabetes patients. Shorter templates might be favored by PCR, and equally so in patients and in controls. Fewer insertions but more deletions were seen at VDJ junctions in type 1 diabetes patients.

In this sample, this clone turned up a few times. Its target is not known. Expressed TCRB transcripts were sequenced because the entire RNA isolate underwent reverse transcription. TCRdb's table, derived via immunoSEQ multiplex PCR, lists solely in-frame clones and lacks some. This table has almost 250,000 clones, 12% to 15% appearing once. The receptor comes from a woman in her forties in good health. The specimen sequenced was naive CD4+ T cells from blood. The J gene is TRBJ2-3, the V gene TRBV4-3; 9 nucleotides line up with TRBD2. In DNA, the CDR3 is TGCGCCAGCAGCCAAGAAGGGAGGAGCGGGGGGCCAGATACGCAGTATTTT. This translates into CASSQEGRSGGPDTQYF.